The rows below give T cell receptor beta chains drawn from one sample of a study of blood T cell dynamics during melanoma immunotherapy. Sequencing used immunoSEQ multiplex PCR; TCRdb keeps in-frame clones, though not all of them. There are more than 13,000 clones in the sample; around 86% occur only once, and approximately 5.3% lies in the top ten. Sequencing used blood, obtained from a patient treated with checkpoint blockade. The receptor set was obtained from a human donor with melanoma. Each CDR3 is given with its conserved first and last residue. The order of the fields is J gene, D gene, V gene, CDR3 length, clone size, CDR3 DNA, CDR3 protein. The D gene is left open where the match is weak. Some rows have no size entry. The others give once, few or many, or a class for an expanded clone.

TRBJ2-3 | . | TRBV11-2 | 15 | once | TGTGCCAGCAGCTTAGAGGAGCGGGCCACAGATACGCAGTATTTT | CASSLEERATDTQYF
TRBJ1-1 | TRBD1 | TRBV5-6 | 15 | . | TGTGCCAGCAGCGAAGACAGGGGAGTTAACACTGAAGCTTTCTTT | CASSEDRGVNTEAFF
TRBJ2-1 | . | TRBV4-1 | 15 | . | TGCGCCAGCAACCAGTTAATCGGCCCTCTAAATGAGCAGTTCTTC | CASNQLIGPLNEQFF
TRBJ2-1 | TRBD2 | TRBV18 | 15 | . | TGTGCCAGCTCACCGGGACTAGCGGGAGAGGGGGAGCAGTTCTTC | CASSPGLAGEGEQFF
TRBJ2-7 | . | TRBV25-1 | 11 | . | TGTGCCAGCAGTGCGGGGTACGAGCAGTACTTC | CASSAGYEQYF
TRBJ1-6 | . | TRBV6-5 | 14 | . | TGTGCCAGCGGAGGGGGGACTTCGAATTCACCCCTCCACTTT | CASGGGTSNSPLHF
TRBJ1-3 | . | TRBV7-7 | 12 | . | TGTGCTAGCAGCTCGGACGTAAGGCGGCTATATTTT | CASSSDVRRLYF
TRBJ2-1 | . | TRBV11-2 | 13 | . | TGTGCCAGCAGCTTAGAATTATACAATGAGCAGTTCTTC | CASSLELYNEQFF
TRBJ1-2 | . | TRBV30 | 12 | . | TGTGCCTGGCAGGGCGGGACCTATGGCTACACCTTC | CAWQGGTYGYTF
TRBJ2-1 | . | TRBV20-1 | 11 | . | TGCAGTGCTAGACTCAACAATGAGCAGTTCTTC | CSARLNNEQFF
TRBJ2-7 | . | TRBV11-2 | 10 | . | TGTGCCAGCAGCTCCTACGAGCAGTACTTC | CASSSYEQYF
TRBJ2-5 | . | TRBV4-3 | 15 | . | TGCGCCAGCAGCCCGACACTATTTGGTCAAGAGACCCAGTACTTC | CASSPTLFGQETQYF
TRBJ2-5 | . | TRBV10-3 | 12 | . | TGTGCCATCAGCCAACTTGGGGAGACCCAGTACTTC | CAISQLGETQYF
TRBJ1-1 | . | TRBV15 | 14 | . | TGTGCCACCAGCAGAGTGGGAGGGGCCACTGAAGCTTTCTTT | CATSRVGGATEAFF
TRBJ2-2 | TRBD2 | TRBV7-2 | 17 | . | TGTGCCAGCAGCCGGGCCACTAGCGGGAGTATTTCCGGGGAGCTGTTTTTT | CASSRATSGSISGELFF
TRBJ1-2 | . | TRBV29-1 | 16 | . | TGCAGCGTTGAAGTAACGCAGGGGCGCGGGTATGATGGCTACACCTTC | CSVEVTQGRGYDGYTF
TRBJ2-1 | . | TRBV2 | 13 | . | TGTGCCAGCGAAGCGATTCGAGCCGGAGAGCAGTTCTTC | CASEAIRAGEQFF
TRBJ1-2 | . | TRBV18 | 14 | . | TGTGCCAGCTCACCGGACAGAACTAACTATGGCTACACCTTC | CASSPDRTNYGYTF
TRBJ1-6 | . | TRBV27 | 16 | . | TGTGCCAGCAGTCCCCAGGAGGCCCGGAGGAATTCACCCCTCCACTTT | CASSPQEARRNSPLHF
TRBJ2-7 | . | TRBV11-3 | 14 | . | TGTGCCAGCAGCTTAGCCTACCGCTCCTACGAGCAGTACTTC | CASSLAYRSYEQYF
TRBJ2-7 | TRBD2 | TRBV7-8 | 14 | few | TGTGCCAGCAGCTTATTAGCGGGAGACGCCGAGCAGTACTTC | CASSLLAGDAEQYF
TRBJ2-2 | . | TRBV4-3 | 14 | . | TGCGCCAGCAGCCAAGAGTCCTCATCCGGGGAGCTGTTTTTT | CASSQESSSGELFF
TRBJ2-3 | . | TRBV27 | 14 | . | TGTGCCAGCAAGTCCCAGGGACCCACAGATACGCAGTATTTT | CASKSQGPTDTQYF
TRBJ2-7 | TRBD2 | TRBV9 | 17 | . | TGTGCCAGCAGCGTAGTCCCGACGGGAGGGCCTATGAACGAGCAGTACTTC | CASSVVPTGGPMNEQYF
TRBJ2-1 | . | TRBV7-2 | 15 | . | TGTGCCAGCAGCTTAGAAGCACAGAAGTACAATGAGCAGTTCTTC | CASSLEAQKYNEQFF
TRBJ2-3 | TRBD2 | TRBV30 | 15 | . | TGTGCCTGGAGTGTGTCACTAGCGGGGACAGATACGCAGTATTTT | CAWSVSLAGTDTQYF
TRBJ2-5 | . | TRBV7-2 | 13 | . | TGTGCCAGCAGCTACAAGATTCGGGAGACCCAGTACTTC | CASSYKIRETQYF
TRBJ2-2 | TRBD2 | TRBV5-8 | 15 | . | TGTGCCAGCAGCCGGACTAGTAAGCACACCGGGGAGCTGTTTTTT | CASSRTSKHTGELFF
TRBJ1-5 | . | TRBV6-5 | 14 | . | TGTGCCAGCAGTTACTCTACTAGCAATCAGCCCCAGCATTTT | CASSYSTSNQPQHF
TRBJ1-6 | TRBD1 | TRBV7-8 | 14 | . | TGTGCCAGCAGCCAACAGGGGAGAAGGTCACCCCTCCACTTT | CASSQQGRRSPLHF
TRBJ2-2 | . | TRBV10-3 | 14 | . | TGTGCCATCAGTGACTCAGGGAGCACCGGGGAGCTGTTTTTT | CAISDSGSTGELFF
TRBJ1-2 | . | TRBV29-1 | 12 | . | TGCAGCGTTGATGGGGGACGCTATGGCTACACCTTC | CSVDGGRYGYTF
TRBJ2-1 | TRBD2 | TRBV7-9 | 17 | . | TGTGCCAGCAGCTTAGCAGAGGGACTAGCTGAAAGGAGTGAGCAGTTCTTC | CASSLAEGLAERSEQFF
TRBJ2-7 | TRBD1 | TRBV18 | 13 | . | TGTGCCAGCTCAGTGGACAGGGTTCGGGAGCAGTACTTC | CASSVDRVREQYF
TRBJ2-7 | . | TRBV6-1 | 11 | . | TGTGCCAGCGGTATCGGGTACGAGCAGTACTTC | CASGIGYEQYF
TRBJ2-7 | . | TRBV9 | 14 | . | TGTGCCAGCAGCGTAGTGGAGACTAGCTACGAGCAGTACTTC | CASSVVETSYEQYF
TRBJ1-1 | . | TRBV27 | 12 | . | TGTGCCAGCAGTTTGCCGGGACGAGAAGCTTTCTTT | CASSLPGREAFF
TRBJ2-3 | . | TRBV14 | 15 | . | TGTGCCAGCAAACAAGGACCCGGGAACTCCCGGGTGCAGTATTTT | CASKQGPGNSRVQYF
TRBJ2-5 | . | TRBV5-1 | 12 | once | TGCGCCAGCAGCTTGGCAATGGAGACCCAGTACTTC | CASSLAMETQYF
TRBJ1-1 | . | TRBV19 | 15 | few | TGTGCCAGTAGTACCGGGTTGAAGGTGAGCACTGAAGCTTTCTTT | CASSTGLKVSTEAFF
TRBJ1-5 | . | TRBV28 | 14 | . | TGTGCCAGCACCTCGACAGTATCAGGTCAGCCCCAGCATTTT | CASTSTVSGQPQHF
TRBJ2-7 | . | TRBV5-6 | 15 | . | TGTGCCAGCAGCGCCCCGCCTATTGGGTCCTACGAGCAGTACTTC | CASSAPPIGSYEQYF
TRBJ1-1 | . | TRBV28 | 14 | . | TGTGCCAGCAGTGGAGGGGGATGGAACACTGAAGCTTTCTTT | CASSGGGWNTEAFF
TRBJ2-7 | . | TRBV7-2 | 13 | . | TGTGCCAGCAGCCAAAAACATTCCTACGAGCAGTACTTC | CASSQKHSYEQYF
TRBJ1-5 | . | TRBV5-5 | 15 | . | TGTGCCAGCAGATTGGCCGGAAATAGCAATCAGCCCCAGCATTTT | CASRLAGNSNQPQHF